A selection of T cell receptor beta chains follows, all from one sample in a study of cytotoxic CD8 clonotypes in ibrutinib-treated CLL. The table came from immunoSEQ multiplex PCR; TCRdb's copy has only in-frame clones and leaves some out. There are about 300,000 clones in the sample; less than 85% occur only once, and around 6% lies in the top ten. The sample in question was PBMCs, obtained at disease progression, from a patient treated with ibrutinib. These receptors were obtained from a human donor with chronic lymphocytic leukemia. Each CDR3 is given with its conserved first and last residue. The D gene is left open where the match is weak. Clone size is given for some rows only: seen once, a few or many times, or a class if the clone is expanded.

>TRBD1|TRBV10-2|-|TRBJ2-7
TGCGCCAGCAAAGACAGGGGTAGGTCCTACGAGCAGTACTTC
CASKDRGRSYEQYF
>TRBD2|TRBV7-2|once|TRBJ2-5
TGTGCCAGCAGCTTAGTTGGCGGGAGGGTGGGAGAGACCCAGTACTTC
CASSLVGGRVGETQYF
>TRBD1|TRBV29-1|-|TRBJ1-1
TGCAGCGTAGGAAGAACAGGGGATCCTGAAGCTTTCTTT
CSVGRTGDPEAFF
>-|TRBV18|once|TRBJ2-1
TGTGCCAGCTCACCAGGGGGGGGCTATTCCTACAATGAGCAGTTCTTC
CASSPGGGYSYNEQFF
>TRBD2|TRBV7-8|many|TRBJ2-7
TGTGCCAGCAGCTTAAATGCGCTAGCGGCCTACGAGCAGTACTTC
CASSLNALAAYEQYF
>TRBD2|TRBV29-1|-|TRBJ2-3
TGCAGCGTTTCAAGCGGGAGTCGCACAGATACGCAGTATTTT
CSVSSGSRTDTQYF
>TRBD1|TRBV28|few|TRBJ1-2
TGTGCCAGCAGTACAGGACAGGGTGCGTACGACTATGGCTACACCTTC
CASSTGQGAYDYGYTF
>TRBD2|TRBV27|-|TRBJ2-7
TGTGCCAGCAGTGAGACTAGCGGGAGGGCCAAGGACGACGAGCAGTACTTC
CASSETSGRAKDDEQYF
>TRBD1|TRBV27|-|TRBJ1-4
TGTGCCAGCAGTTTATCGGTCGCAGGGGGCGATGAAAAACTGTTTTTT
CASSLSVAGGDEKLFF
>-|TRBV19|-|TRBJ2-2
TGTGCCAGTAGTATAGGGTTTGGGACAAGGAACACCGGGGAGCTGTTTTTT
CASSIGFGTRNTGELFF
>-|TRBV5-1|-|TRBJ2-7
TGCGCCAGCAGCCGAAACGACGGACAGTTCTACGAGCAGTACTTC
CASSRNDGQFYEQYF
>-|TRBV7-2|-|TRBJ2-7
TGTGCCAGCAGTCCTGACAGGAGCTCCTACGAGCAGTACTTC
CASSPDRSSYEQYF
>-|TRBV29-1|few|TRBJ1-1
TGCAGTTCAATGGACAGTATGAACACTGAAGCTTTCTTT
CSSMDSMNTEAFF
>-|TRBV29-1|-|TRBJ2-5
TGCAGCGTTAGGGGGGCGGAAGAGACCCAGTACTTC
CSVRGAEETQYF
>-|TRBV29-1|-|TRBJ1-2
TGCAGCGTTGAACGTGAACGCCTCTATGGCTACACCTTC
CSVERERLYGYTF
>-|TRBV6-6|few|TRBJ1-1
TGTGCCAGCAGTTACGTGAACACTGAAGCTTTCTTT
CASSYVNTEAFF
>-|TRBV28|-|TRBJ2-7
TGTGCCAGCAGTGAGGCGAGGGAAACCTACGAGCAGTACTTC
CASSEARETYEQYF
>TRBD2|TRBV29-1|-|TRBJ2-7
TGCAGCGTTGAAGATCTTAGCGGGAATACCTACGAGCAGTACTTC
CSVEDLSGNTYEQYF
>TRBD1|TRBV20-1|once|TRBJ1-2
TGCAGCCCTACAGGGGGAGGCTACACCTTC
CSPTGGGYTF
>-|TRBV23-1|once|TRBJ2-3
TGCGCCAGCAGTCCCCGAGGGGCCAGGTCGGCGACAGATACGCAGTATTTT
CASSPRGARSATDTQYF
>TRBD2|TRBV9|-|TRBJ2-2
TGTGCCAGCAGAGTAACTAGCGGGGGACACACCGGGGAGCTGTTTTTT
CASRVTSGGHTGELFF
>TRBD1|TRBV27|-|TRBJ2-7
TGTGCCAGCAGTCCGCGTTCCGGGACAGGGGGCAAGAACGAGCAGTACTTC
CASSPRSGTGGKNEQYF
>-|TRBV7-6|-|TRBJ1-4
TGTGCCAGCAGCCCAGGTGGGGGCTTCTCTAAAGAACTGTTTTTT
CASSPGGGFSKELFF
>-|TRBV18|-|TRBJ2-3
TGTGCCAGCTCACCACTAGAATTCCTCTCCCTCTCGGGCACAGATACGCAGTATTTT
CASSPLEFLSLSGTDTQYF
>-|TRBV2|-|TRBJ2-1
TGTGCCAGCAGGGGGGATGAGCAGTTCTTC
CASRGDEQFF
>-|TRBV7-6|few|TRBJ1-1
TGTGCCAGCAGCTTCTTTCCGGCGGATGAAGCTTTCTTT
CASSFFPADEAFF
>-|TRBV11-2|few|TRBJ2-5
TGTGCCAGCAGCTTAGAGGGCGGGACGCCATGGACCCAGTACTTC
CASSLEGGTPWTQYF
>-|TRBV6-1|once|TRBJ1-5
TGTGCCAGCAGTGAAGCTGCCTTTCAGCCCCAGCATTTT
CASSEAAFQPQHF
>-|TRBV9|few|TRBJ1-2
TGTGCCAGCAGCGGAATCGCCCTCCTTGGGGGAAACTATGGCTACACCTTC
CASSGIALLGGNYGYTF
>-|TRBV4-1|-|TRBJ2-5
TGCGCCAGCAGCCAAGAGAATGGACCGGAGACCCAGTACTTC
CASSQENGPETQYF
>-|TRBV7-9|-|TRBJ2-3
TGTGCCAGCAGCCCTGCCGAGACGCAGTATTTT
CASSPAETQYF
>-|TRBV11-2|-|TRBJ2-2
TGTGCCGGGGCCGGTCTGAGGAACACCGGGGAGCTGTTTTTT
CAGAGLRNTGELFF
>-|TRBV5-1|-|TRBJ1-5
TGCGCCAGCAGCTTGGGTCAGTCCAATCAGCCCCAGCATTTT
CASSLGQSNQPQHF
>-|TRBV27|-|TRBJ1-6
TGTGCCAGCAGTCCGTACAGGGTGGGTAATTCACCCCTCCACTTT
CASSPYRVGNSPLHF
>-|TRBV6-5|-|TRBJ2-1
TGTGCCAGCAGTTCCCCCTACAATGAGCAGTTCTTC
CASSSPYNEQFF
>-|TRBV10-3|-|TRBJ2-5
TGTGCCATCAGTGAGACAGTAGAAGAGACCCAGTACTTC
CAISETVEETQYF
>-|TRBV27|-|TRBJ1-5
TGTGCCAGCAGTTTCACAGGGCCACACAATCAGCCCCAGCATTTT
CASSFTGPHNQPQHF
>-|TRBV6-6|-|TRBJ1-6
TGTGCCAGCAGTTCACTAAGCTCCTATAATTCACCCCTCCACTTT
CASSSLSSYNSPLHF